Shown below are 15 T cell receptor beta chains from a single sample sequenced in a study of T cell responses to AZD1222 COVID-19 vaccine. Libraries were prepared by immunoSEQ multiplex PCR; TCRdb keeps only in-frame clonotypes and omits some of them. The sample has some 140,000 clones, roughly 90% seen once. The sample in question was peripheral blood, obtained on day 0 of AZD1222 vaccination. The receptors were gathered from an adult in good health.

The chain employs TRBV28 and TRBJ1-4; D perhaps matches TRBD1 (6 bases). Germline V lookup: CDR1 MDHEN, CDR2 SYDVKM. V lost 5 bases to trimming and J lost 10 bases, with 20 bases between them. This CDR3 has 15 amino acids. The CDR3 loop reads CASSPLTGWEGKLFF. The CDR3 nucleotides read TGTGCCAGCAGTCCCCTTACAGGGTGGGAGGGAAAACTGTTTTTT.

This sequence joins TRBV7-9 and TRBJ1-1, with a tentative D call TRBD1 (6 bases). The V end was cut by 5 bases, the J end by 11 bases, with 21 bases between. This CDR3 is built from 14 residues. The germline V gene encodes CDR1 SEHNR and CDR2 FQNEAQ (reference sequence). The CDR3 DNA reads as TGTGCCAGCAGCCCGGGGGCGCAGCCTTTTGGGGCTTTCTTT. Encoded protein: CASSPGAQPFGAFF.

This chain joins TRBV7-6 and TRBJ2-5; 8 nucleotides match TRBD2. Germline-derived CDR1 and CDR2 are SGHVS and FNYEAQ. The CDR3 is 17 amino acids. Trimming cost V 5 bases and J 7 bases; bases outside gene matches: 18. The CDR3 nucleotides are TGTGCCAGCAGCCCCCCCCCGGGAGGGTGGACCGGGGGGACCCAGTACTTC. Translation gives CASSPPPGGWTGGTQYF.

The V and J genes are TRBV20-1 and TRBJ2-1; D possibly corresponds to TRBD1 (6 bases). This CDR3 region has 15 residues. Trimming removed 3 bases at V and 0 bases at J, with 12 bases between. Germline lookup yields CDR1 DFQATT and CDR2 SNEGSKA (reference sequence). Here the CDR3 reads CSASPLDSSYNEQFF. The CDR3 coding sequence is TGCAGTGCTAGTCCGCTGGACAGCTCCTACAATGAGCAGTTCTTC.

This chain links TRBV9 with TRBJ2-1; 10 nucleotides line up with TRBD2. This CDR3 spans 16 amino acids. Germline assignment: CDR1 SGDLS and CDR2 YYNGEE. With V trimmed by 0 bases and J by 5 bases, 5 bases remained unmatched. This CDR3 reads CASSVGPAGGDNEQFF. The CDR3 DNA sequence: TGTGCCAGCAGCGTAGGGCCAGCGGGAGGGGACAATGAGCAGTTCTTC.

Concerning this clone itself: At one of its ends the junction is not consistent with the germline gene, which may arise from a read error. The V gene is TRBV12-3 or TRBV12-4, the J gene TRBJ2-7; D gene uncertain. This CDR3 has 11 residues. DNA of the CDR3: TGTGCCAGCAGTTTTCGGACGGCAGTAAGTTTC. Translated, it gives CASSFRTAVSF.

The DNA of the CDR3 is TGTGCCAGCAGCTTCTACCCACAGGTCTACGAGCAGTACTTC. It yields the protein CASSFYPQVYEQYF. The J gene is TRBJ2-7, the V gene TRBV7-9, with D possibly TRBD1 on 5 matching bases. Germline CDR1 is SEHNR and CDR2 is FQNEAQ (reference sequence). The CDR3 sequence is 14 residues long. Trimming removed 3 bases at V and 3 bases at J, with 12 bases between.

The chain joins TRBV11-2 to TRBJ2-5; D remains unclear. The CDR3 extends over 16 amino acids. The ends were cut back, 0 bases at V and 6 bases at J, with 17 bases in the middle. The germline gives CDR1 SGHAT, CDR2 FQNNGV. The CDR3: CASSLDRLGKPKTQYF. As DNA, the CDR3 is TGTGCCAGCAGCTTAGATCGGTTGGGAAAACCAAAGACCCAGTACTTC.

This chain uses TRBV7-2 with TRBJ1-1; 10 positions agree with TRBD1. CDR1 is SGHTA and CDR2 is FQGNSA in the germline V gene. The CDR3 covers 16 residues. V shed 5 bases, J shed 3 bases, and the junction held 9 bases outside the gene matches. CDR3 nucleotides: TGTGCCAGCAGCCCGGAGTTCGGACAGGGGGACACTGAAGCTTTCTTT. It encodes CASSPEFGQGDTEAFF.

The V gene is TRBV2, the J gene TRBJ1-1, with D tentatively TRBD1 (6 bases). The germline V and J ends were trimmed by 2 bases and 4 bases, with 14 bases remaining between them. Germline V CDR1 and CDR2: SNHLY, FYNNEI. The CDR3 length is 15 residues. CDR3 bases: TGTGCCAGCAGTGAAACCCAGGGGAAGGGCACTGAAGCTTTCTTT. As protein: CASSETQGKGTEAFF.

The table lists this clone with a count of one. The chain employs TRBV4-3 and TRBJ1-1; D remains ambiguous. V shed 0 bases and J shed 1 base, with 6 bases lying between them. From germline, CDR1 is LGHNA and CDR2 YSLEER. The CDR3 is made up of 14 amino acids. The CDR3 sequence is CASSQDFSNTEAFF. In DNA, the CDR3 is TGCGCCAGCAGCCAAGATTTCTCGAACACTGAAGCTTTCTTT.

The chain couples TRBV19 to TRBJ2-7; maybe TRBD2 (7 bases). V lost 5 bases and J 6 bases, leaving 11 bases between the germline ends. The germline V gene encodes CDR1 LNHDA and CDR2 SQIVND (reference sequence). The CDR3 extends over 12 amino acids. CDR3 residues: CASSRRGGEQYF. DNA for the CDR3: TGTGCCAGTAGTCGGAGGGGGGGCGAGCAGTACTTC. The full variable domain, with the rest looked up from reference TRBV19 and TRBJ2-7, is DGGITQSPKYLFRKEGQNVTLSCEQNLNHDAMYWYRQDPGQGLRLIYYSQIVNDFQKGDIAEGYSVSREKKESFPLTVTSAQKNPTAFYLCASSRRGGEQYFGPGTRLTVT.

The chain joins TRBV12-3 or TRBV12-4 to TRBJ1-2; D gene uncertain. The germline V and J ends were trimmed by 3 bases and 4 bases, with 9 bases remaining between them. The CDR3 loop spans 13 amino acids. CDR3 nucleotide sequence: TGTGCCAGCAGTTTTGTAGTCAGCTATGGCTACACCTTC. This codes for CASSFVVSYGYTF.

In nucleotides, the CDR3 is TGTGCCAGCAGCGTAGCGAAGGATCCCGATGGCTACACCTTC. Its translation is CASSVAKDPDGYTF. V usage is TRBV9 and J usage is TRBJ1-2; the D is unclear. The CDR3 has 14 amino acids. Trimming shortened V by 0 bases and J by 6 bases, and 12 bases separated the two germline ends. Germline lookup yields CDR1 SGDLS and CDR2 YYNGEE.

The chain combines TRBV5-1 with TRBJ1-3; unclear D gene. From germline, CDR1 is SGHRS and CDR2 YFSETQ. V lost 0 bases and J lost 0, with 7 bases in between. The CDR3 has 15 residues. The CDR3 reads CASSLGGYSGNTIYF. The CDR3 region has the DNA TGCGCCAGCAGCTTGGGGGGTTACTCTGGAAACACCATATATTTT.